The 30 T cell receptor beta chains below were found in one sample sequenced in a study of identifying expanded T cells in peripheral blood. Repertoires were generated with immunoSEQ multiplex PCR, while TCRdb's copy carries only in-frame clones and drops some. The sample has 97,000 or so clones; about 91% are singletons. Input material: blood. These receptors were taken from a person between 18 and 70 years old in good health.

This rearrangement joins TRBV13 to TRBJ1-2; possible D gene TRBD1, 5 bases. Germline CDR1 and CDR2: PRHDT and FYEKMQ (reference sequence). The CDR3 covers 14 residues. V was cut by 5 bases and J by 2 bases, with 12 bases left in between. The CDR3: CASSPRTRNYGYTF. For the CDR3, the DNA is TGTGCCAGCAGCCCTCGGACAAGAAACTATGGCTACACCTTC.

This chain joins TRBV10-1 and TRBJ2-7; 9 nucleotides line up with TRBD1. This CDR3 spans 14 amino acids. With 9 bases clipped from V and 2 bases from J, the junction kept 8 bases outside the gene matches. CDR1 is WNHNN, CDR2 SYGVQD, per germline (reference sequence). The CDR3 bases are TGCGCCAGGAACCTACAGGGGGCCCCCTACGAGCAGTACTTC. Protein sequence: CARNLQGAPYEQYF.

In DNA form, the CDR3 reads TGTGCCAGCAGCTATGCAGGGTCCCTGAACACTGAAGCTTTCTTT. As protein: CASSYAGSLNTEAFF. The chain combines TRBV7-2 with TRBJ1-1, with TRBD1 as a possible D gene (5 bases). The CDR3 runs 15 residues. The V gene's germline CDR1 is SGHTA and CDR2 FQGNSA. Trimming took off 4 bases at V and 0 bases at J, with 12 bases between the two ends.

The chain employs TRBV5-1 and TRBJ2-2, with D perhaps given as TRBD1 or TRBD2 (5 bases each). Germline CDR1 is SGHRS and CDR2 is YFSETQ. This CDR3 has 15 residues. Trimming shortened V by 3 bases and J by 3 bases, and 12 bases separated the two germline ends. DNA of the CDR3: TGCGCCAGCAGCTCCGGGGCCACTTACACCGGGGAGCTGTTTTTT. Residues: CASSSGATYTGELFF.

The chain carries TRBV18 and TRBJ1-2, with 9 bases aligning to TRBD1. With 3 bases clipped from V and 4 bases from J, the junction kept 6 bases outside the gene matches. The CDR3 totals 15 residues. Germline V gene sequence: CDR1 KGHSH, CDR2 LQKENI. CDR3 protein: CASSPSRDRVYGYTF. The DNA of the CDR3 is TGTGCCAGCTCACCTTCCCGGGACAGGGTCTATGGCTACACCTTC.

This clone was picked up a small number of times. The genes are TRBV7-2 and TRBJ1-2, with D possibly TRBD1 on 5 matching bases. CDR1 is SGHTA and CDR2 is FQGNSA in the germline V gene. Trimming removed 7 bases at V and 9 bases at J, with 21 bases between. The CDR3 totals 14 residues. CDR3 DNA sequence: TGTGCCAGCAACCCCGTCTTTGACGACAGCCGCTACACCTTC. Amino acid sequence: CASNPVFDDSRYTF.

There are a few counts of this clone. The V and J genes are TRBV27 and TRBJ2-3, with D hard to call. CDR3 length: 14 amino acids. Germline V gives CDR1 MNHEY, CDR2 SMNVEV (reference sequence). Trimming left V 2 bases short and J 1 base short, with 7 bases between. CDR3 in DNA: TGTGCCAGCAGTTTACCTCAGCGCACAGATACGCAGTATTTT. Its translation is CASSLPQRTDTQYF.

CDR3 loop: CASSEVWLSRYEQYF. CDR3 bases: TGTGCCAGCAGTGAAGTTTGGTTGAGTCGCTACGAGCAGTACTTC. The genes are TRBV2 and TRBJ2-7; D not certain. Between the trimmed V and J ends, which lost 1 base and 3 bases, there was a span of 13 bases. CDR1 is SNHLY and CDR2 is FYNNEI in the germline V gene. The CDR3 consists of 15 residues.

This rearrangement joins TRBV6-1 to TRBJ2-3; D possibly corresponds to TRBD1 (6 bases). The V and J ends lost 3 bases and 1 base respectively, with 11 bases between them. CDR1 MNHNS and CDR2 SASEGT come from the germline V gene. CDR3 length: 15 amino acids. The CDR3 loop is CASSEWDIRTDTQYF. CDR3 nucleotides: TGTGCCAGCAGTGAGTGGGACATTCGCACAGATACGCAGTATTTT.

The V call is TRBV19, the J call TRBJ1-5; 10 positions agree with TRBD1. Looked up from germline, CDR1 is LNHDA and CDR2 is SQIVND (reference sequence). The CDR3 consists of 15 residues. J was trimmed by 9 bases and V by 10 bases; bases with no gene match: 15. CDR3 bases: TGTGCCACCCGTCCCGGGACAGGGGATCGGCCGCCCCAGCATTTT. Translating it yields CATRPGTGDRPPQHF.

This chain uses TRBV7-3 with TRBJ2-5, with D unclear. Germline V gene lookup returns CDR1 SGHTA and CDR2 FQGTGA. The CDR3 covers 12 residues. With 6 bases removed from V and 0 bases from J, the gap between germline ends came to 5 bases. The CDR3 loop reads CASRENQETQYF. For the CDR3, the DNA is TGTGCCAGCAGGGAGAACCAAGAGACCCAGTACTTC.

The chain joins TRBV18 to TRBJ1-1, with a weak D call TRBD1 (6 bases). V lost 7 bases to trimming and J lost 11 bases, with 23 bases between them. CDR3 length: 14 amino acids. CDR1 KGHSH and CDR2 LQKENI come from the germline V gene. CDR3 sequence (DNA): TGTGCCAGCTTGGGGTCGGGACACCCTCTTTTTGCTTTCTTT. This sequence encodes CASLGSGHPLFAFF.

The chain combines TRBV6-1 with TRBJ2-1; D unclear. Looked up from germline, CDR1 is MNHNS and CDR2 is SASEGT. V gave up 4 bases and J gave up 2 bases, with 6 bases separating them. This CDR3 region has 13 residues. The CDR3 spells CASSGVPYNEQFF. As DNA, the CDR3 is TGTGCCAGCAGTGGTGTACCCTACAATGAGCAGTTCTTC.

This chain joins TRBV5-1 and TRBJ2-4; 8 nucleotides line up with TRBD1. The V gene's germline CDR1 is SGHRS and CDR2 YFSETQ. After removal of 0 bases from V and 3 bases from J, the junction contained 14 bases not matched to a gene. The CDR3 sequence is 19 residues long. CDR3 DNA sequence: TGCGCCAGCAGCTTGGCTGCTGGAGTCAGGGGGCAGGACAAAAACATTCAGTACTTC. Protein sequence: CASSLAAGVRGQDKNIQYF.

The chain joins TRBV19 to TRBJ1-2, with D tentatively TRBD1 (6 bases). The CDR3 is 14 amino acids. CDR1 and CDR2 (germline): LNHDA, SQIVND (reference sequence). V lost 4 bases to trimming and J lost 1 base, with 10 bases between them. CDR3 in DNA: TGTGCCAGTAGTAGCGAACAGGGTAACTATGGCTACACCTTC. Translation gives CASSSEQGNYGYTF.

The chain combines TRBV9 with TRBJ2-1, with TRBD2 matching 13 bases. Germline V lookup: CDR1 SGDLS, CDR2 YYNGEE. V shed 0 bases and J 9 bases; nucleotides not matched to a gene: 6. The CDR3 is 16 amino acids. The CDR3 DNA follows: TGTGCCAGCAGCGTAGACTCGGGACTAGCGGGATTTGAGCAGTTCTTC. Translating it yields CASSVDSGLAGFEQFF.

The chain uses TRBV10-3 and TRBJ2-1; D unclear. V lost 6 bases and J lost 8, with 8 bases in between. This CDR3 contains 11 residues. Germline V lookup: CDR1 ENHRY, CDR2 SYGVKD. The CDR3 loop reads CAISQTYEQFF. In nucleotides, the CDR3 is TGTGCCATCAGCCAGACGTATGAGCAGTTCTTC.

By its share, this clone is large. Other nucleotide sequences in the sample specify the same CDR3. This chain joins TRBV29-1 and TRBJ1-1; possible D gene TRBD1, 6 bases. The V end was cut by 7 bases, the J end by 1 base, with 10 bases between. Germline V lookup: CDR1 SQVTM, CDR2 ANQGSEA. CDR3 length: 12 amino acids. The CDR3: CSAQQGNTEAFF. The CDR3 bases are TGCAGCGCCCAACAGGGGAACACTGAAGCTTTCTTT.

The V call is TRBV10-1, the J call TRBJ2-7; 7 bases are a match to TRBD2. Germline CDR1 reads WNHNN; CDR2 reads SYGVQD (reference sequence). The trim removed 2 bases at V and 2 bases at J, leaving 3 bases unmatched. The CDR3 runs to 14 residues. The CDR3 loop reads CASSEGGGAYEQYF. For the CDR3, the DNA is TGCGCCAGCAGTGAGGGGGGGGGAGCCTACGAGCAGTACTTC.

This clone occurred once. This chain links TRBV27 with TRBJ2-6, with TRBD1 identical over 7 bases. The V and J ends lost 5 bases and 0 bases, in that order; junction bases with no gene match: 10. Germline lookup yields CDR1 MNHEY and CDR2 SMNVEV (reference sequence). This CDR3 has 18 amino acids. This CDR3 reads CASSRRTGPSSGANVLTF. The DNA of the CDR3 is TGTGCCAGCAGTCGCCGGACAGGCCCGAGCTCTGGGGCCAACGTCCTGACTTTC. Supplemented by reference TRBV27 and TRBJ2-6, the full variable domain reads EAQVTQNPRYLITVTGKKLTVTCSQNMNHEYMSWYRQDPGLGLRQIYYSMNVEVTDKGDVPEGYKVSRKEKRNFPLILESPSPNQTSLYFCASSRRTGPSSGANVLTFGAGSRLTVL.

V is TRBV19 and J is TRBJ1-5, with a tentative D call TRBD1 (5 bases). The CDR3 runs to 15 residues. V lost 5 bases, J lost 3 bases, and 14 bases lay in between. Germline V CDR1 and CDR2: LNHDA, SQIVND (reference sequence). The CDR3 DNA is TGTGCCAGTAGTGACCCGGGACGGTTCAATCAGCCCCAGCATTTT. Protein sequence: CASSDPGRFNQPQHF.

This chain joins TRBV30 and TRBJ1-4; 8 nucleotides line up with TRBD1. This CDR3 has 14 residues. Germline lookup yields CDR1 GTSNPN and CDR2 SVGIG (reference sequence). V shed 3 bases and J 7 bases; nucleotides not matched to a gene: 7. The CDR3 DNA sequence: TGTGCCTGGAGGCCGACAGGGGCGATTGAAAAACTGTTTTTT. Translation gives CAWRPTGAIEKLFF. Combining the CDR3 with reference TRBV30 and TRBJ1-4 gives the whole variable domain SQTIHQWPATLVQPVGSPLSLECTVEGTSNPNLYWYRQAAGRGLQLLFYSVGIGQISSEVPQNLSASRPQDRQFILSSKKLLLSDSGFYLCAWRPTGAIEKLFFGSGTQLSVL.

CDR3 in amino acids: CASSGTAYGYTF. CDR3 nucleotide sequence: TGTGCCAGCAGTGGGACGGCCTATGGCTACACCTTC. The chain links TRBV2 to TRBJ1-2; no reliable D call. V lost 4 bases to trimming and J lost 4 bases, with 7 bases between them. This CDR3 comprises 12 residues. Germline V gene lookup returns CDR1 SNHLY and CDR2 FYNNEI.

The chain combines TRBV2 with TRBJ1-2; the D gene is possibly TRBD1 (6 bases). V gave up 7 bases and J gave up 7 bases, with 16 bases separating them. Germline CDR1 and CDR2: SNHLY and FYNNEI. This CDR3 is 13 amino acids long. CDR3 protein: CASNTGYDGGYTF. The CDR3 DNA is TGTGCCAGCAATACAGGGTATGATGGTGGCTACACCTTC.

The rearrangement uses TRBV6-6 and TRBJ1-6; D unresolved. CDR1 and CDR2 from the germline V gene are MNHNY and SVGAGI (reference sequence). V was pared by 4 bases and J by 1 base, with 8 bases between. CDR3 size: 15 residues. The CDR3 is CASSSGLSYNSPLHF. DNA for the CDR3: TGTGCCAGCAGTTCCGGACTGTCCTATAATTCACCCCTCCACTTT.

The chain uses TRBV11-2 and TRBJ2-6; D is unresolved. There are 12 residues in the CDR3. Germline loops: CDR1 SGHAT, CDR2 FQNNGV. The CDR3 bases are TGTGCTTTTCTCAGCGGGGCCAACGTCCTGACTTTC. Its translation: CAFLSGANVLTF.

V usage is TRBV7-8 and J usage is TRBJ2-3; D ambiguous. This CDR3 has 13 residues. Germline values: CDR1 SGHVS, CDR2 FQNEAQ. V dropped 3 bases and J dropped 1 base, with 5 bases sitting between them. CDR3 in amino acids: CASSLPGTDTQYF. The CDR3 DNA is TGTGCCAGCAGCTTGCCAGGCACAGATACGCAGTATTTT. Combining the CDR3 with reference TRBV7-8 and TRBJ2-3 gives the whole variable domain GAGVSQSPRYKVAKRGQDVALRCDPISGHVSLFWYQQALGQGPEFLTYFQNEAQLDKSGLPSDRFFAERPEGSVSTLKIQRTQQEDSAVYLCASSLPGTDTQYFGPGTRLTVL.

The rearrangement uses TRBV18 and TRBJ2-7, with D possibly matching TRBD2 (5 bases). CDR1 is KGHSH and CDR2 is LQKENI in the germline V gene. The V end was cut by 1 base, the J end by 2 bases, with 9 bases between. The CDR3 consists of 14 residues. CDR3 loop: CASSPQRGTYEQYF. For the CDR3, the DNA is TGTGCCAGCTCACCACAGAGAGGGACCTACGAGCAGTACTTC.

This clone was detected once. The chain couples TRBV5-1 to TRBJ2-1, with a possible D match to TRBD1 (6 bases). V was clipped by 0 bases and J by 7 bases, with 17 bases between them. The CDR3 is made up of 16 amino acids. Per germline, CDR1 SGHRS and CDR2 YFSETQ. CDR3 residues: CASSLAPRGNGNEQFF. DNA of the CDR3: TGCGCCAGCAGCTTGGCCCCCAGGGGCAATGGAAATGAGCAGTTCTTC.

This sequence joins TRBV27 and TRBJ1-1; D is undetermined. Germline CDR1 and CDR2: MNHEY and SMNVEV (reference sequence). V lost 8 bases and J lost 1, with 11 bases in between. This CDR3 is built from 13 residues. As DNA, the CDR3 is TGTGCCAGCGGCGCCATTTGGAACACTGAAGCTTTCTTT. Its translation is CASGAIWNTEAFF.